This T cell receptor beta chain was sequenced for a study of shared clonotypes between healthy human individuals. Looking at the study overall: The study used three CD4 naive, three CD4 memory, two CD8 naive and one CD8 memory plate per donor.

The study ran the assay at deep level. Several immunoSEQ 96-well plates shared each subset's DNA, each plate a replicate. Data came from immunoSEQ multiplex PCR; TCRdb stores just in-frame clones and leaves some out. The data hold over 700,000 clones, with over 60% observed a single time. The CD4+ fraction was divided into a CD45RA+ naive subset and a CD45RA-negative memory subset. V lost 6 bases to trimming and J lost 3 bases; unmatched junction nucleotides: 7. From germline, CDR1 is MDHEN and CDR2 SYDVKM. This CDR3 is 15 amino acids long. The J gene is TRBJ1-4, the V gene TRBV28; 7 bases line up with TRBD1. The sequence derives from a woman aged 25-40 years in good health. Specimen: memory CD4+ T cells sorted from blood. The subset was: CD45RA-negative fraction. The CDR3 coding sequence is TGTGCCAGCAGAAACAGGGGTTGGGCTAATGAAAAACTGTTTTTT. This sequence encodes CASRNRGWANEKLFF.